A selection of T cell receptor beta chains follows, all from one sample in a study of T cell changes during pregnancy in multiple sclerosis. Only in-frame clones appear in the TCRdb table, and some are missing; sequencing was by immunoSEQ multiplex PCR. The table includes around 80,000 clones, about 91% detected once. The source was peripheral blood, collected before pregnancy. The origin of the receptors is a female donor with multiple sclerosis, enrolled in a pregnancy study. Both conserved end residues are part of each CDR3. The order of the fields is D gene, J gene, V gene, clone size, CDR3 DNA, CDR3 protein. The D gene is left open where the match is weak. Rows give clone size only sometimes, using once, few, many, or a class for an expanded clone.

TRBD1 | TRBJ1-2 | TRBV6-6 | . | TGTGCCAGCAGCTTCAAGGGGGCTAGCTACACCTTC | CASSFKGASYTF
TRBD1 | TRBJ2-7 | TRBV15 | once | TGTGCCACCAGCCCATACAGGGGTGAGAACTACGAGCAGTACTTC | CATSPYRGENYEQYF
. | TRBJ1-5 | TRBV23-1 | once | TGCGCCAGCAGTCCCTCTGGGGGGACTTATAGCAATCAGCCCCAGCATTTT | CASSPSGGTYSNQPQHF
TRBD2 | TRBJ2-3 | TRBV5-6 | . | TGTGCCAGCAGCTTGTTAGGTGTTAGCGGGAATACAGATACGCAGTATTTT | CASSLLGVSGNTDTQYF
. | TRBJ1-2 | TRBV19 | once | TGTGCCAGTAGTATAGATTGGGGGCAGGGGCCCTTCCTCTATGGCTACACCTTC | CASSIDWGQGPFLYGYTF
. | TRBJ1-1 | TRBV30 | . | TGTGCCTGGAGTGTAGGGGGAAACACTGAAGCTTTCTTT | CAWSVGGNTEAFF
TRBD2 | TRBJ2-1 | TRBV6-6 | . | TGTGCCAGCAGTTCGGCGGGAGAAACCTACAATGAGCAGTTCTTC | CASSSAGETYNEQFF
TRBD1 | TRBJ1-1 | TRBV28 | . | TGTGCCAGCAGTTTCGAGGCGGGACAGCCAAATACGAACACTGAAGCTTTCTTT | CASSFEAGQPNTNTEAFF
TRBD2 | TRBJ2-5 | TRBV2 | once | TGTGCCAGCCTAGGGACTAGCGGGACGGGGACCCAGTACTTC | CASLGTSGTGTQYF
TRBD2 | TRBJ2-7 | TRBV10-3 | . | TGTGCCACCATAAGAGATAGGGAGGGAACCTACGAGCAGTACTTC | CATIRDREGTYEQYF
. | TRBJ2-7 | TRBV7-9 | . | TGTGCCAGCAGCTTAGTGGCAGGACAAGAGCAGTACTTC | CASSLVAGQEQYF
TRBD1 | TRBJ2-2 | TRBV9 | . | TGTGCCAGCGGACAGGGGAACACCGGGGAGCTGTTTTTT | CASGQGNTGELFF
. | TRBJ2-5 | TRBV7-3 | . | TGTGCCAGCAGCTTAACGGGGGGGCCTAGGGTTCAATTAGAGACCCAGTACTTC | CASSLTGGPRVQLETQYF
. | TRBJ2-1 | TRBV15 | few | TGTGCCACCAGAAAAACAGGGTTGAGTGAGCAGTTCTTC | CATRKTGLSEQFF
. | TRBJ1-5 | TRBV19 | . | TGTGCCAGTAGTAGTAATAGCAATCAGCCCCAGCATTTT | CASSSNSNQPQHF
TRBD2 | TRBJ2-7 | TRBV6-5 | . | TGTGCCAGCAGTTACAGTGGGACTAGCTCCTACGAGCAGTACTTC | CASSYSGTSSYEQYF
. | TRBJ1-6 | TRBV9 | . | TGTGCCAGCAGCCCACGGGGGTCCTATAATTCACCCCTCCACTTT | CASSPRGSYNSPLHF
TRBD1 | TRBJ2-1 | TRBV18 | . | TGTGCCAGCTCACCACCGATGCGACAGGGGGCGCGGAATGAGCAGTTCTTC | CASSPPMRQGARNEQFF
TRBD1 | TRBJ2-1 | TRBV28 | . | TGTGCCAGCAGTTTTCCCTACCCCGGGGGACAGGAGGATGAGCAGTTCTTC | CASSFPYPGGQEDEQFF
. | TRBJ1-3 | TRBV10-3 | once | TGTGCCATCAGACAGAACTCTGGAAACACCATATATTTT | CAIRQNSGNTIYF
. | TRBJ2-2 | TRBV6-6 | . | TGTGCCAGCAGGGACTACATTGTAACGAGTGGGGAGCTGTTTTTT | CASRDYIVTSGELFF
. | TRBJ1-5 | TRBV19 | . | TGTGCCAGTAGTATAACAGGTTTCAATCAGCCCCAGCATTTT | CASSITGFNQPQHF
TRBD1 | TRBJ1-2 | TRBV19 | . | TGTGCCAGTAGTATAGCCTGGACAGGGGGAAGGTATGGCTACACCTTC | CASSIAWTGGRYGYTF
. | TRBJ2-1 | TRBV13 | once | TGTGCCAGCAGCCCCTTTCCCAATGAGCAGTTCTTC | CASSPFPNEQFF
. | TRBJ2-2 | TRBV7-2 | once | TGTGCCAGCAGCTTACTGGCGGGGCGCACCGGGGAGCTGTTTTTT | CASSLLAGRTGELFF
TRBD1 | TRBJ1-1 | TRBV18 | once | TGTGCCAGCTCACCACCGACTCAGGGGGCGAACACTGAAGCTTTCTTT | CASSPPTQGANTEAFF
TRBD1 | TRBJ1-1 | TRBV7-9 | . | TGTGCCAGCAGCTTAGTCGCCGGGACAGTGAACACTGAAGCTTTCTTT | CASSLVAGTVNTEAFF
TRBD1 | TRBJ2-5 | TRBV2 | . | TGTGCCAGCACAGGGGGCGTATATCAAGAGACCCAGTACTTC | CASTGGVYQETQYF
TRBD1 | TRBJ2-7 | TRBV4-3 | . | TGCGCCAGCAGCCAAATCGGGGACAGCTCCTACGAGCAGTACTTC | CASSQIGDSSYEQYF
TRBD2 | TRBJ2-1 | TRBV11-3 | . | TGTGCCAGCAGCCCTAGCGGGAGGCCCCACAATGAGCAGTTCTTC | CASSPSGRPHNEQFF
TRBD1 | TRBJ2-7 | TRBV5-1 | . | TGCGCCAGCAGCCCCTCGGGACAGCACCAGGCCCACGAGCAGTACTTC | CASSPSGQHQAHEQYF
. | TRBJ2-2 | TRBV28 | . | TGTGCCAGCAGGAACACGAACACCGGGGAGCTGTTTTTT | CASRNTNTGELFF
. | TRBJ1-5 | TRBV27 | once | TGTGCCAGCAGTTTATACCAGGGGCTGCCCCAGCATTTT | CASSLYQGLPQHF
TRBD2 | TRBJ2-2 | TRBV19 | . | TGTGCCAGTAGTATAGGCGGGAGTTTTACCGGGGAGCTGTTTTTT | CASSIGGSFTGELFF
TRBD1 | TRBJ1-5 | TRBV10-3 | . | TGTGCCATCAGTGAGTTTTTGACAGGGACGCTTGCCGATAATCAGCCCCAGCATTTT | CAISEFLTGTLADNQPQHF
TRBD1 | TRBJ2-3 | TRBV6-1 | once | TGTGCCAGCAGTGTCGGACAGGGTAGGGCAGATACGCAGTATTTT | CASSVGQGRADTQYF
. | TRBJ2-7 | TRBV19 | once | TGTGCCAGTAGTATGACAGCCTACGAGCAGTACTTC | CASSMTAYEQYF
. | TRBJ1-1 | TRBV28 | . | TGTGCCAGCGGAGGACCTCCCTACACTGAAGCTTTCTTT | CASGGPPYTEAFF
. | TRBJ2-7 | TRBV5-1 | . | TGCGCCAGCTTAAACCCCCAGACGGAGAGGAGATTCTCCTACGAGCAGTACTTC | CASLNPQTERRFSYEQYF
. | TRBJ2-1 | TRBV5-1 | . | TGCGCCAGCAGCCATTCAATCCAGGGAAATGAGCAGTTCTTC | CASSHSIQGNEQFF
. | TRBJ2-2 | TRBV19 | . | TGTGCCAGTAGTATAGCAGGTAACACCGGGGAGCTGTTTTTT | CASSIAGNTGELFF
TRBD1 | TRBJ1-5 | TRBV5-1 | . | TGCGCCAGCGGGGAGGGTATCAGGACAGGGGGAACGAGCAATCAGCCCCAGCATTTT | CASGEGIRTGGTSNQPQHF
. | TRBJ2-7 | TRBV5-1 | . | TGCGCCAGCAGCCCCGTAAGGAGAATAGCGAAAGACTCCTACGAGCAGTACTTC | CASSPVRRIAKDSYEQYF
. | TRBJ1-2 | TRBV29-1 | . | TGCAGCGTTGACGACGAGACAAATAACTATGGCTACACCTTC | CSVDDETNNYGYTF
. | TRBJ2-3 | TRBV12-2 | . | TGTGCAAGTCGCTTAGTGGGGACTAGCGACAGCACAGATACGCAGTATTTT | CASRLVGTSDSTDTQYF
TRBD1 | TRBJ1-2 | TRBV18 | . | TGTGCCAGCTCACCAGGGACAGGCACTAACTATGGCTACACCTTC | CASSPGTGTNYGYTF
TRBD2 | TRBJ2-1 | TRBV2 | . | TGTGCCAGCATGGGACTAGCGGGAGTTAATGAGCAGTTCTTC | CASMGLAGVNEQFF
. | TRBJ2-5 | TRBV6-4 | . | TGTGCCAGCAGTGAGGGGGCGGAGGAGACCCAGTACTTC | CASSEGAEETQYF
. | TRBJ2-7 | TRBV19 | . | TGTGCCAGTAGCCCCGGTGGGAGCTCCTACGAGCAGTACTTC | CASSPGGSSYEQYF
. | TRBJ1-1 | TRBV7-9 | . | TGTGCCAGCAGCTTAGACCTAGCCACTGAAGCTTTCTTT | CASSLDLATEAFF
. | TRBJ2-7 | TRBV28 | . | TGTGCCAGCAGTTTAGCGGGGAGCTCCTACGAGCAGTACTTC | CASSLAGSSYEQYF